The entry below gives a single T cell receptor (beta chain) sequence along with its context. The antigen is undetermined. This entry belongs to a study of cytomegalovirus exposure and HLA in healthy donors. Background on the study: Previous work identified 100 million or so unique TCR beta sequences from 200 million or so T cells. Across 350 to 500 genotyped donors, 81% landed in the Caucasian-associated ancestry cluster. General observations from the study: Cytomegalovirus-associated status was assigned to approximately 160 TCR beta chains.

PCR was performed using 60 Vbeta and 13 Jbeta primers. Generated by immunoSEQ multiplex PCR, the TCRdb table keeps only in-frame clones and is missing some. The table lists some 140,000 clones, approximately 80% of them singletons, with more than 10% in the top ten. Per germline, CDR1 SQVTM and CDR2 ANQGSEA. The CDR3 runs to 12 residues. This TCR came from a man younger than 40 in good health and CMV-seropositive. The chain links TRBV29-1 to TRBJ1-1; D might be TRBD1 (5 bases). Sequencing input: PBMCs. CDR3 loop: CSGGRDDTEAFF. The DNA of the CDR3 is TGCAGTGGAGGGAGGGACGACACTGAAGCTTTCTTT.